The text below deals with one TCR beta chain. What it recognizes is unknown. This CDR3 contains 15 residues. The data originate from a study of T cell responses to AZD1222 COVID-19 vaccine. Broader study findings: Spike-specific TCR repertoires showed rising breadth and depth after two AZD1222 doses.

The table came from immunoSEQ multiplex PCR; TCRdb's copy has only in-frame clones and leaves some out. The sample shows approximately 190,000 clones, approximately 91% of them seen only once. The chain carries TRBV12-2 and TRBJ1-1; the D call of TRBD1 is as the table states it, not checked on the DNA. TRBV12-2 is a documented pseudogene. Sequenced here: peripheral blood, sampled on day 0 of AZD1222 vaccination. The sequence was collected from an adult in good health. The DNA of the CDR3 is TGTGCAAGTCGCCTCAGAAGGTTCGCCGGGACAGAAGCTTTCTTT. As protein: CASRLRRFAGTEAFF.